These T cell receptor beta chains were read from a single sample in a study of metastatic and nonmetastatic thyroid tumors. TCRdb called clones again from the PCR reads with MiXCR. Found here are about 69,000 clones, 14% of them singletons; the top ten hold around 7%. Sequenced material: blood. Receptors were obtained from a male donor with papillary thyroid cancer or a benign thyroid nodule (not recorded which). Some clones in this sample may be carry-over from other donors' samples. Each CDR3 is given with its conserved first and last residue. A D gene is named only where the DNA matches it firmly. Part of the rows lack a size; the others show once, few, many or a class for expanded clones.

D gene: -
V gene: TRBV11-2
clone size: -
J gene: TRBJ2-7
CDR3 DNA: TGTGCCAGCACTCTAGCCCCTGGGGAGCAGTACTTC
CDR3 protein: CASTLAPGEQYF

D gene: -
V gene: TRBV13
clone size: -
J gene: TRBJ1-4
CDR3 DNA: TGTGCCAGCAGCTTATTCAGGAGGGCCACTAATGAAAAACTGTTTTTT
CDR3 protein: CASSLFRRATNEKLFF

D gene: -
V gene: TRBV7-8
clone size: few
J gene: TRBJ1-5
CDR3 DNA: TGTGCCAGCAGCTTAGCCCTTCGGGGGGGCAGGCATCAGCCCCAGCATTTT
CDR3 protein: CASSLALRGGRHQPQHF

D gene: -
V gene: TRBV9
clone size: many
J gene: TRBJ1-3
CDR3 DNA: TGTGCCAGCAGCGTATCCGGGGCTGGAAACACCATATATTTT
CDR3 protein: CASSVSGAGNTIYF

D gene: TRBD2
V gene: TRBV6-4
clone size: many
J gene: TRBJ2-1
CDR3 DNA: TGTGCCAGCAGTGACTTCACTAGCGGAGGCAATGAGCAGTTCTTC
CDR3 protein: CASSDFTSGGNEQFF

D gene: -
V gene: TRBV7-2
clone size: many
J gene: TRBJ2-1
CDR3 DNA: TGTGCCAGCAGCTTATTAACTAGGAGAAATGAGCAGTTCTTC
CDR3 protein: CASSLLTRRNEQFF

D gene: -
V gene: TRBV4-3
clone size: -
J gene: TRBJ2-2
CDR3 DNA: TGCGCCAGCAGCCAAGGGGCCCGGAACACCGGGGAGCTGTTTTTT
CDR3 protein: CASSQGARNTGELFF

D gene: -
V gene: TRBV7-9
clone size: -
J gene: TRBJ1-3
CDR3 DNA: TGTGCCAGCAGAGGACTGAGCTCTGGAAACACCATATATTTT
CDR3 protein: CASRGLSSGNTIYF

D gene: TRBD1
V gene: TRBV7-9
clone size: many
J gene: TRBJ1-4
CDR3 DNA: TGTGCCAGCAGCCTCCGGGACAGTAATGAAAAACTGTTTTTT
CDR3 protein: CASSLRDSNEKLFF

D gene: -
V gene: TRBV6-1
clone size: many
J gene: TRBJ1-4
CDR3 DNA: TGTGCCAGCAGTTGGACAGCGTCAACTAATGAAAAACTGTTTTTT
CDR3 protein: CASSWTASTNEKLFF

D gene: TRBD1
V gene: TRBV4-1
clone size: many
J gene: TRBJ1-5
CDR3 DNA: TGCGCCAGCAGCCAAATCAGGGGGACGGCAAATCAGCCCCAGCATTTT
CDR3 protein: CASSQIRGTANQPQHF

D gene: -
V gene: TRBV6-1
clone size: few
J gene: TRBJ2-3
CDR3 DNA: TGTGCCAGCATTCAGATCCCGGATCTCCACGCCCTCACAGATACGCAGTATTTT
CDR3 protein: CASIQIPDLHALTDTQYF

D gene: -
V gene: TRBV6-1
clone size: many
J gene: TRBJ1-2
CDR3 DNA: TGTGCCAGCTCCAGCAGGGAGTATTATGGCTACACCTTC
CDR3 protein: CASSSREYYGYTF

D gene: -
V gene: TRBV20-1
clone size: many
J gene: TRBJ2-1
CDR3 DNA: TGCAGTGCTAGAGATTCGCTCGGGGAAGGTTACAATGAGCAGTTCTTC
CDR3 protein: CSARDSLGEGYNEQFF

D gene: TRBD2
V gene: TRBV6-6
clone size: many
J gene: TRBJ2-5
CDR3 DNA: TGTGCCAGCAGTTACTCCCCCGCGACTAGCGAAGAGACCCAGTACTTC
CDR3 protein: CASSYSPATSEETQYF

D gene: TRBD2
V gene: TRBV19
clone size: many
J gene: TRBJ2-1
CDR3 DNA: TGTGCCAGTAGTTCTGGCGGGAGCTCCTACAATGAGCAGTTCTTC
CDR3 protein: CASSSGGSSYNEQFF

D gene: -
V gene: TRBV2
clone size: many
J gene: TRBJ2-7
CDR3 DNA: TGTGCCAGCAGTGAGGCTAGCGACTCCTACGAGCAGTACTTC
CDR3 protein: CASSEASDSYEQYF

D gene: -
V gene: TRBV18
clone size: many
J gene: TRBJ2-2
CDR3 DNA: TGTGCCAGCTCACCCGGGGCCCGCTCGAACACCGGGGAGCTGTTTTTT
CDR3 protein: CASSPGARSNTGELFF

D gene: TRBD2
V gene: TRBV5-1
clone size: many
J gene: TRBJ2-7
CDR3 DNA: TGCGCCAGCAGCTTGACTAGCGGCTACGAGCAGTACTTC
CDR3 protein: CASSLTSGYEQYF

D gene: -
V gene: TRBV9
clone size: many
J gene: TRBJ2-3
CDR3 DNA: TGTGCCAGCAGCGCTTTTGGGGAACTTTACACAGATACGCAGTATTTT
CDR3 protein: CASSAFGELYTDTQYF

D gene: TRBD1
V gene: TRBV5-6
clone size: many
J gene: TRBJ1-6
CDR3 DNA: TGTGCCAGCAGCTTGGAGGGACAGGGCTACTCACCCCTCCACTTT
CDR3 protein: CASSLEGQGYSPLHF

D gene: -
V gene: TRBV27
clone size: -
J gene: TRBJ2-3
CDR3 DNA: TGTGCCAGCAGTTTATCTATCTGGATCACAGATACGCAGTATTTT
CDR3 protein: CASSLSIWITDTQYF

D gene: -
V gene: TRBV19
clone size: -
J gene: TRBJ2-2
CDR3 DNA: TGTATCGCTCTAATCGGCAGTGTGGACACCTGGGAGCTGTTTTTT
CDR3 protein: CIALIGSVDTWELFF

D gene: -
V gene: TRBV30
clone size: many
J gene: TRBJ1-2
CDR3 DNA: TGTGCCTGGATCAGGCGGGGGGGCGCCTATGGCTACACCTTC
CDR3 protein: CAWIRRGGAYGYTF

D gene: -
V gene: TRBV3-2
clone size: -
J gene: TRBJ2-7
CDR3 DNA: TGTGCCAGCAGCCAAGTGGCCGGGACTAGCGGGAGATTGAGCTACAACGAGCAGTACTTC
CDR3 protein: CASSQVAGTSGRLSYNEQYF

D gene: -
V gene: TRBV12-3/TRBV12-4
clone size: -
J gene: TRBJ1-4
CDR3 DNA: TGTGCCAGCAGGGCCAGTGATGAAAAACTGTTTTTT
CDR3 protein: CASRASDEKLFF

D gene: -
V gene: TRBV12-3/TRBV12-4
clone size: many
J gene: TRBJ1-2
CDR3 DNA: TGTGCCAGCAGTTTCCGGCAGGGCATGGGCTACACCTTC
CDR3 protein: CASSFRQGMGYTF